Presented here are 18 T cell receptor beta chains from one specimen sequenced in a study of cytomegalovirus exposure and HLA in healthy donors. A multiplex PCR was run with 60 Vbeta primers and 13 Jbeta primers. The method was immunoSEQ multiplex PCR; TCRdb's version includes in-frame clones alone and lacks a portion of them. The data include 40,000 to 50,000 clones; the top ten clones carry 1% to 1.5%. The sequenced material came from PBMCs. The receptor set was obtained from a man younger than 45 in good health and CMV-seronegative.

The chain recombines TRBV10-3 with TRBJ2-7; tentative D call: TRBD2 (6 bases). Germline lookup yields CDR1 ENHRY and CDR2 SYGVKD. The CDR3 spans 13 residues. Trimming removed 3 bases from V and 6 bases from J, with 12 bases in between. The CDR3 is CAISDGGSGEQYF. For the CDR3, the DNA is TGTGCCATCAGTGACGGGGGAAGCGGCGAGCAGTACTTC.

Here the CDR3 reads CASSRLAGVGDTQYF. CDR3 bases: TGTGCCAGCAGCCGACTAGCCGGGGTTGGGGATACGCAGTATTTT. The chain employs TRBV7-6 and TRBJ2-3, with 7 bases lining up with TRBD2. CDR1 is SGHVS, CDR2 FNYEAQ, per germline. V was pared by 5 bases and J by 6 bases, with 11 bases of the junction left unmatched. The CDR3 spans 15 residues.

The chain uses TRBV5-1 and TRBJ2-7, with 8 bases lining up with TRBD1. The V gene end was trimmed by 4 bases and the J gene end by 0 bases; junction bases not matched to a gene: 6. Looked up from germline, CDR1 is SGHRS and CDR2 is YFSETQ. The CDR3 totals 15 residues. CDR3 nucleotides: TGCGCCAGCAGCGAGACAGGGGCGACCTCCTACGAGCAGTACTTC. Translation: CASSETGATSYEQYF. The full variable domain, its missing parts supplied by reference TRBV5-1 and TRBJ2-7, is KAGVTQTPRYLIKTRGQQVTLSCSPISGHRSVSWYQQTPGQGLQFLFEYFSETQRNKGNFPGRFSGRQFSNSRSEMNVSTLELGDSALYLCASSETGATSYEQYFGPGTRLTVT.

This rearrangement joins TRBV6-5 to TRBJ2-2; TRBD2 is a possible D gene (5 bases). Germline V gene data show CDR1 as MNHEY and CDR2 as SVGAGI. This CDR3 is built from 15 residues. V dropped 4 bases and J dropped 2 bases, with 11 bases sitting between them. Here the CDR3 DNA reads TGTGCCAGCAGTTTATCTAGCTTTAACACCGGGGAGCTGTTTTTT. Translating gives CASSLSSFNTGELFF.

The chain has TRBV18 and TRBJ2-1, with a tentative D call TRBD1 (6 bases). Germline V gene lookup returns CDR1 KGHSH and CDR2 LQKENI. The length of the CDR3 is 13 residues. V was shortened by 0 bases and J by 10 bases, with 10 bases between the two germline ends. The CDR3 region is CASSPPGAQEQFF. The CDR3 bases are TGTGCCAGCTCACCACCGGGGGCACAGGAGCAGTTCTTC.

The rearrangement joins TRBV4-3 to TRBJ2-7; D gene uncertain. This CDR3 spans 15 amino acids. V was pared by 1 base and J by 0 bases, with 10 bases between. CDR1 LGHNA and CDR2 YSLEER come from the germline V gene. The CDR3 sequence: CASSQGGGDSYEQYF. CDR3 sequence (DNA): TGCGCCAGCAGCCAAGGCGGTGGAGACTCCTACGAGCAGTACTTC.

The rearrangement joins TRBV19 to TRBJ1-6, with 8 bases matching TRBD1. J was trimmed by 6 bases and V by 3 bases; bases with no gene match: 4. Germline V gene data show CDR1 as LNHDA and CDR2 as SQIVND (reference sequence). The CDR3 loop spans 15 amino acids. CDR3 loop: CASSIPGGVNSPLHF. The CDR3 nucleotides read TGTGCCAGTAGTATCCCAGGGGGCGTTAATTCACCCCTCCACTTT. Full variable domain (outside the CDR3, taken from reference TRBV19 and TRBJ1-6): DGGITQSPKYLFRKEGQNVTLSCEQNLNHDAMYWYRQDPGQGLRLIYYSQIVNDFQKGDIAEGYSVSREKKESFPLTVTSAQKNPTAFYLCASSIPGGVNSPLHFGNGTRLTVT.

The CDR3 here is CASSLVGRGSFVENIQYF. The CDR3 coding sequence is TGTGCCAGCAGCTTAGTAGGCAGGGGGAGTTTCGTGGAAAACATTCAGTACTTC. This chain uses TRBV7-9 with TRBJ2-4; the match to TRBD1 covers 7 bases. The germline V gene has CDR1 SEHNR and CDR2 FQNEAQ (reference sequence). This CDR3 is 18 amino acids long. Trimming cost V 1 base and J 5 bases; bases outside gene matches: 14.

Remarks on this clone: A read error is likely, as this CDR3 ends without the conserved phenylalanine or tryptophan. Because the CDR3's place on the DNA is in doubt, the DNA is left out and the CDR3 is given as listed by TCRdb. This chain uses TRBV12-2 with TRBJ1-4. TRBV12-2 constitutes a pseudogene. Both ends counted, the CDR3 spans 8 residues. CDR3 residues: CASRLGGG.

The V gene is TRBV18, the J gene TRBJ1-1; 12 bases are shared with TRBD1. The CDR3 is made up of 16 amino acids. Germline V lookup: CDR1 KGHSH, CDR2 LQKENI. Trimming took 3 bases from V and 4 from J; bases not matched to a gene: 6. CDR3 sequence reads: CASSPGTGGLGTEAFF. The CDR3 DNA sequence: TGTGCCAGCTCACCCGGGACAGGGGGCCTGGGCACTGAAGCTTTCTTT.

The chain joins TRBV4-1 to TRBJ2-7; 7 bases map to TRBD2. The germline CDR1 and CDR2 sequences are MGHRA and YSYEKL. CDR3 size: 15 residues. Trimming removed 0 bases from V and 5 bases from J; junction bases left unmatched: 7. In DNA, the CDR3 is TGCGCCAGCAGCCAAGAAGGCGGGAGTGGGGACGAGCAGTACTTC. Translation gives CASSQEGGSGDEQYF.

V is TRBV7-9 and J is TRBJ1-6; D is perhaps TRBD1 (5 bases). The CDR3 sequence is 14 residues long. The V end was cut by 4 bases, the J end by 5 bases, with 9 bases between. Per the germline V gene, CDR1 is SEHNR and CDR2 is FQNEAQ (reference sequence). This CDR3 reads CASSSTVNNSPLHF. The CDR3 DNA sequence: TGTGCCAGCAGCTCGACAGTAAATAATTCACCCCTCCACTTT.

The J gene is TRBJ1-1, the V gene TRBV6-1, with 9 bases matching TRBD1. The CDR3 contains 14 residues. Germline loops: CDR1 MNHNS, CDR2 SASEGT. J lost 1 base, V lost 10 bases, and 7 bases had no gene match. In nucleotides, the CDR3 is TGTGCCACTTGGGGGACAGGGTGGAACACTGAAGCTTTCTTT. It codes for CATWGTGWNTEAFF.

V gene TRBV5-4 combines with J gene TRBJ2-7; 9 nucleotides match TRBD2. Trimming cost V 4 bases and J 4 bases; bases outside gene matches: 9. Germline V lookup: CDR1 SGHNT, CDR2 YYREEE (reference sequence). The CDR3 has 15 residues. The CDR3 sequence is CASSNPGLAEYEQYF. The CDR3 region has the DNA TGTGCCAGCAGCAACCCGGGACTAGCAGAATACGAGCAGTACTTC.

V and J are TRBV30 and TRBJ2-3; 10 bases map to TRBD2. The J segment lost 1 base and the V segment lost 1 base, leaving 5 bases of the junction unmatched. This CDR3 is built from 16 residues. Germline-derived CDR1 and CDR2 are GTSNPN and SVGIG (reference sequence). The CDR3 loop reads CAWSALGLAGTDTQYF. Written as DNA, the CDR3 is TGTGCCTGGAGTGCCCTCGGACTAGCGGGCACAGATACGCAGTATTTT.

The J gene is TRBJ2-7, the V gene TRBV5-4; 11 nucleotides agree with TRBD1. CDR3 size: 14 residues. Germline CDR1 SGHNT, CDR2 YYREEE (reference sequence). The trim removed 0 bases at V and 5 bases at J, leaving 1 base unmatched. CDR3 nucleotides: TGTGCCAGCAGCTTGGTGGGACAGGGGGACGAGCAGTACTTC. Translating it yields CASSLVGQGDEQYF.

This chain connects TRBV4-1 to TRBJ2-4; tentatively, D is TRBD2 (6 bases). Germline lookup yields CDR1 MGHRA and CDR2 YSYEKL. The CDR3 contains 13 residues. Between the trimmed V and J ends, which lost 4 bases and 8 bases, there was a span of 12 bases. The CDR3 sequence is CASSPTSGDIQYF. As DNA, the CDR3 is TGCGCCAGCAGCCCGACATCGGGGGACATTCAGTACTTC.

The CDR3 DNA reads TGTGCCAGCAGCCAAGATGGCTCTAGCTCCTACGAGCAGTACTTC. Translating gives CASSQDGSSSYEQYF. The rearrangement links TRBV4-2 to TRBJ2-7; D is undetermined. Trimming pared 0 bases from V and 0 bases from J, leaving 9 bases between. The CDR3 is 15 amino acids. Germline CDR1 reads LGHNA; CDR2 reads YNFKEQ.